The 8 T cell receptor beta chains presented below share a single source sample, sequenced in a study of cytotoxic CD8 clonotypes in ibrutinib-treated CLL. Using immunoSEQ multiplex PCR, the repertoire was profiled, and TCRdb retains in-frame clones only, with some absent. Of some 80,000 clones listed, about four fifths are singletons. The sample in question was PBMCs, obtained after 12 months of ibrutinib treatment. Every receptor here comes from a human donor with chronic lymphocytic leukemia.

V and J are TRBV10-3 and TRBJ2-5, with TRBD2 identical over 7 bases. Per the germline V gene, CDR1 is ENHRY and CDR2 is SYGVKD. This CDR3 is 13 amino acids long. Germline trimming cut 10 bases from V and 2 bases from J; bases unmatched to any gene: 7. CDR3 residues: CATRGGLQETQYF. CDR3 bases: TGTGCCACCCGCGGGGGACTTCAAGAGACCCAGTACTTC.

The chain carries TRBV19 and TRBJ1-5; D gene uncertain. V was trimmed by 1 base and J by 6 bases, leaving 13 bases between them. Germline V CDR1 and CDR2: LNHDA, SQIVND (reference sequence). The CDR3 is made up of 15 amino acids. CDR3 sequence reads: CASSIALPDSQPQHF. CDR3 sequence (DNA): TGTGCCAGTAGTATAGCCCTCCCCGATAGTCAGCCCCAGCATTTT.

The rearrangement joins TRBV19 to TRBJ1-5; D possibly corresponds to TRBD1 (5 bases). Trimming removed 0 bases from V and 1 base from J, with 10 bases in between. Germline CDR1 reads LNHDA; CDR2 reads SQIVND (reference sequence). This CDR3 is 16 amino acids long. The CDR3 DNA reads TGTGCCAGTAGTATAGAGGGGCAGGTGAGCAATCAGCCCCAGCATTTT. Protein: CASSIEGQVSNQPQHF.

The chain employs TRBV19 and TRBJ1-5, with TRBD1 matching over 7 bases. Germline V lookup: CDR1 LNHDA, CDR2 SQIVND (reference sequence). Trimming took 10 bases from V and 5 from J; bases not matched to a gene: 5. This CDR3 contains 12 residues. The CDR3 here is CATRQGDQPQHF. The DNA for the CDR3 is TGTGCCACCCGCCAGGGGGATCAGCCCCAGCATTTT.

The chain combines TRBV18 with TRBJ1-5; D ambiguous. The CDR3 has 13 amino acids. CDR1 KGHSH and CDR2 LQKENI come from the germline V gene. The V end lost 4 bases, the J end lost 5 bases, and 9 bases lay between the germline ends. CDR3 DNA sequence: TGTGCCAGCTCACTGGGTATCCATCAGCCCCAGCATTTT. This sequence encodes CASSLGIHQPQHF.

This rearrangement joins TRBV18 to TRBJ2-4; the match to TRBD2 covers 9 bases. The V segment lost 3 bases and the J segment 0 bases; nucleotides outside the gene matches: 18. The CDR3 is 21 amino acids. Germline CDR1 and CDR2: KGHSH and LQKENI. CDR3 in amino acids: CASSPVVRLAGATLAKNIQYF. Written as DNA, the CDR3 is TGTGCCAGCTCACCTGTAGTGCGTTTAGCGGGAGCGACCCTAGCCAAAAACATTCAGTACTTC.

Concerning this clone: One end of the junction does not line up with germline, which may come from a read error. The chain combines TRBV7-7 with TRBJ2-5; D is perhaps TRBD1 (5 bases). The CDR3 has 12 residues. The germline CDR1 and CDR2 sequences are SSHAT and FNYEAQ (reference sequence). The CDR3 region has the DNA TGTGCTAGCAGCCCCAACAGGGAGACCCAGTACTTC. It codes for CASSPNRETQYF.

This clone was recorded once. V gene TRBV19 combines with J gene TRBJ2-7; 9 nucleotides match TRBD1. The CDR3 is 17 residues long. V trimming: 8 bases; J trimming: 0 bases; junction bases outside the gene matches: 14. The germline V gene encodes CDR1 LNHDA and CDR2 SQIVND (reference sequence). The CDR3 DNA reads as TGTGCCAGTCGCGAGGGGACAGGGTTCGGGGACTCCTACGAGCAGTACTTC. It yields the protein CASREGTGFGDSYEQYF.